Reported below is one T cell receptor (beta chain). Antigen: not known. This entry belongs to a study of T-cell memory formation after mild COVID-19. V lost 2 bases, J lost 5 bases, and 6 bases stayed unmatched. Per the germline V gene, CDR1 is SEHNR and CDR2 is FQNEAQ (reference sequence). This CDR3 contains 16 residues. Study outcomes and limitations: Contracting clones from day 15 to 85 had balanced CD4/CD8; later expanders favoured CD4+.

From the 5' RACE reads, TCRdb called clonotypes with MiXCR, one entry per CDR3 protein. The top ten clones hold approximately 30% of a sample with 140,000 or so distinct CDR3 sequences, 14% of them seen once. The sequenced material came from PBMCs or a T cell subset sorted from them (not recorded which). The source is an adult woman who had mild COVID-19 (a few samples of this study predate the infection). Cell type and time point are not known. The rearrangement uses TRBV7-9 and TRBJ2-3, with 11 bases matching TRBD2. CDR3 protein: CASSLTLAGGRDTQYF. For the CDR3, the DNA is TGTGCCAGCAGCTTAACTCTAGCGGGAGGCAGAGATACGCAGTATTTT.